These 28 T cell receptor beta chains were all obtained from the same sample, sequenced in a study of identical twins. TCRdb recomputed calls from the 5' RACE reads with MiXCR, one row per CDR3 protein. In the table there are 1.5 million to 2 million distinct CDR3 sequences, roughly 35% of which are singletons. Source material: cord blood. These TCRs come from a newborn girl in good health.

The table lists this clonotype with a few counts. J is TRBJ1-1 and V is TRBV14, with 8 bases fitting TRBD1. The CDR3 extends over 14 amino acids. Per the germline V gene, CDR1 is SGHDN and CDR2 is FVKESK. The trim removed 2 bases at V and 4 bases at J, leaving 3 bases unmatched. CDR3 region: CASSQLGQGTEAFF. In DNA form, the CDR3 reads TGTGCCAGCAGCCAACTAGGACAGGGCACTGAAGCTTTCTTT. The variable domain in full, with the rest retrieved from reference TRBV14 and TRBJ1-1, is EAGVTQFPSHSVIEKGQTVTLRCDPISGHDNLYWYRRVMGKEIKFLLHFVKESKQDESGMPNNRFLAERTGGTYSTLKVQPAELEDSGVYFCASSQLGQGTEAFFGQGTRLTVV.

This sequence joins TRBV9 and TRBJ1-6; D is unclear. Trimming removed 0 bases at V and 9 bases at J, with 7 bases between. Germline V gene lookup returns CDR1 SGDLS and CDR2 YYNGEE. The CDR3 totals 13 residues. The CDR3 protein is CASSVDKGSPLHF. The CDR3, as DNA: TGTGCCAGCAGCGTAGACAAGGGTTCACCCCTCCACTTT.

The chain couples TRBV5-1 to TRBJ1-4; D remains unclear. Per germline, CDR1 SGHRS and CDR2 YFSETQ. Trimming left V 4 bases short and J 5 bases short, with 12 bases between. The CDR3 is 14 amino acids. The CDR3 sequence is CASSPDGQNEKLFF. The DNA of the CDR3 is TGCGCCAGCAGCCCCGACGGTCAGAATGAAAAACTGTTTTTT.

The gene calls are TRBV6-1 and TRBJ2-3; D not resolved. Looked up from germline, CDR1 is MNHNS and CDR2 is SASEGT. CDR3 length: 14 residues. Trimming shortened V by 1 base and J by 7 bases, and 12 bases separated the two germline ends. CDR3 loop: CASSEEGSRNTQYF. CDR3 nucleotide sequence: TGTGCCAGCAGTGAAGAGGGTAGTAGGAATACGCAGTATTTT.

This clonotype was observed a handful of times. This chain uses TRBV12-3 or TRBV12-4 with TRBJ2-7; D unclear. This CDR3 is 15 amino acids long. Trimming removed 2 bases from V and 5 bases from J, with 16 bases in between. The DNA for the CDR3 is TGTGCCAGCAGTTTAAGGATCTCCACATTAGACGAGCAGTACTTC. Translating it yields CASSLRISTLDEQYF.

This clonotype was detected only once. The junction does not match germline at one end; this may be a read error. V and J are TRBV7-2 and TRBJ2-3; D may match TRBD1 or TRBD2 (5 bases each). Per the germline V gene, CDR1 is SGHTA and CDR2 is FQGNSA. The CDR3 runs 19 residues. This CDR3 reads CASSLGRGSPGFSTDTQYF. As DNA, the CDR3 is TGTGCCAGCAGTTTAGGTCGGGGCTCTCCGGGATTTAGCACAGATACGCAGTATTTT.

This rearrangement joins TRBV4-1 to TRBJ1-2; 8 positions match TRBD1. Germline-derived CDR1 and CDR2 are MGHRA and YSYEKL. V shed 6 bases and J 8 bases; nucleotides not matched to a gene: 8. This CDR3 has 13 amino acids. The CDR3 sequence is CASSRYRDRGYTF. The CDR3 DNA sequence: TGCGCCAGCAGTCGATACCGGGACAGGGGCTACACCTTC.

Concerning this clonotype itself: The junction departs from the called germline gene at one end, perhaps through a read error. V gene TRBV7-9 combines with J gene TRBJ2-3, with D possibly TRBD1 on 5 matching bases. Germline V gene sequence: CDR1 SEHNR, CDR2 FQNEAQ (reference sequence). CDR3 length: 14 residues. CDR3 bases: TGTGCCAGCAGCTTAGTCCCTGGCACAGGTACGCAGTATTTT. As protein: CASSLVPGTGTQYF.

In its sample, this clonotype was seen a few times. The genes are TRBV7-2 and TRBJ2-5; no reliable D call. Germline loops: CDR1 SGHTA, CDR2 FQGNSA. Trimming took off 0 bases at V and 0 bases at J, with 5 bases between the two ends. The CDR3 contains 14 residues. The CDR3 DNA follows: TGTGCCAGCAGCTTAGCGGTGTACCAAGAGACCCAGTACTTC. Protein product: CASSLAVYQETQYF.

The rearrangement uses TRBV7-6 and TRBJ1-1, with TRBD1 matching over 7 bases. This CDR3 is built from 15 residues. Germline-derived CDR1 and CDR2 are SGHVS and FNYEAQ. Losses at the gene ends were 1 base for V and 5 bases for J; bases not matched to a gene: 7. CDR3 in DNA: TGTGCCAGCAGCTTAGGTAGGACAGGTCAGACTGAAGCTTTCTTT. The encoded protein is CASSLGRTGQTEAFF.

This chain links TRBV12-3 or TRBV12-4 with TRBJ1-1; D is uncertain. V gave up 1 base and J gave up 4 bases, with 10 bases separating them. The CDR3 sequence is 14 residues long. CDR3 in DNA: TGTGCCAGCAGTTTAGGGGAAATGAGCACTGAAGCTTTCTTT. Its translation: CASSLGEMSTEAFF.

This clonotype showed up just a few times. This rearrangement joins TRBV19 to TRBJ2-7; D may be TRBD1 (5 bases). The germline V and J ends were trimmed by 3 bases and 2 bases, with 11 bases remaining between them. The V gene's germline CDR1 is LNHDA and CDR2 SQIVND (reference sequence). The CDR3 contains 14 residues. CDR3 in amino acids: CASSILDSPYEQYF. CDR3 DNA: TGTGCCAGTAGTATCTTAGACAGTCCCTACGAGCAGTACTTC.

The V call is TRBV6-6, the J call TRBJ2-3; 11 bases are shared with TRBD2. Germline trimming cut 9 bases from V and 5 bases from J; bases unmatched to any gene: 7. Germline V gene sequence: CDR1 MNHNY, CDR2 SVGAGI (reference sequence). The CDR3 loop spans 14 amino acids. The CDR3 spells CASTLAGGRDTQYF. The CDR3 nucleotides are TGTGCCAGTACCCTAGCGGGGGGCCGAGATACGCAGTATTTT.

V gene TRBV29-1 combines with J gene TRBJ2-1, with 10 bases that match TRBD2. The J segment lost 9 bases and the V segment lost 8 bases, leaving 16 bases of the junction unmatched. The CDR3 is 15 residues long. Per germline, CDR1 SQVTM and CDR2 ANQGSEA. Written as DNA, the CDR3 is TGCAGCCTTTGCCTCCGGACTAGCGGAGTAAGTGAGCAGTTCTTC. Translated, it gives CSLCLRTSGVSEQFF.

This clonotype was detected a few times. The chain recombines TRBV2 with TRBJ2-1; tentative D call: TRBD1 (6 bases). Trimming pared 10 bases from V and 2 bases from J, leaving 21 bases between. The CDR3 is 16 residues long. CDR1 SNHLY and CDR2 FYNNEI come from the germline V gene. This CDR3 is CAKFRQDDRTYNEQFF. DNA for the CDR3: TGTGCCAAATTTAGACAGGACGACCGAACCTACAATGAGCAGTTCTTC. Full variable domain (outside the CDR3, taken from reference TRBV2 and TRBJ2-1): EPEVTQTPSHQVTQMGQEVILRCVPISNHLYFYWYRQILGQKVEFLVSFYNNEISEKSEIFDDQFSVERPDGSNFTLKIRSTKLEDSAMYFCAKFRQDDRTYNEQFFGPGTRLTVL.

This clonotype showed up just a few times. The V and J genes are TRBV5-4 and TRBJ2-3; 11 bases are shared with TRBD2. V was pared by 5 bases and J by 5 bases, with 10 bases of the junction left unmatched. CDR1 is SGHNT, CDR2 YYREEE, per germline (reference sequence). The CDR3 contains 16 residues. The CDR3 sequence: CASRSGTSGPVDTQYF. In DNA, the CDR3 is TGTGCCAGCAGATCCGGGACTAGCGGCCCCGTAGATACGCAGTATTTT.

This chain links TRBV10-3 with TRBJ2-2; TRBD2 might be the D (6 bases). The V gene lost 7 bases and the J gene lost 0 bases, with 18 bases spanning the gap. The CDR3 totals 17 residues. Germline V lookup: CDR1 ENHRY, CDR2 SYGVKD. CDR3 bases: TGTGCCATCAATTCACCCGGGAGCCTGGCGAACACCGGGGAGCTGTTTTTT. This encodes CAINSPGSLANTGELFF.

The table lists this clonotype with a count of one. Since a much larger clone is just one base distant, this may be a read error. This sequence joins TRBV5-1 and TRBJ2-1; D unclear. The germline V gene has CDR1 SGHRS and CDR2 YFSETQ. This CDR3 spans 15 amino acids. CDR3 protein: CASSLGMSSYSEQFF. In DNA form, the CDR3 reads TGCGCCAGCAGCTTGGGGATGAGCTCCTACAGTGAGCAGTTCTTC.

On this clonotype itself: A read error is possible here, since a much larger clone lies one base away. The gene calls are TRBV20-1 and TRBJ2-1; 7 nucleotides agree with TRBD2. The J call may be wrong; the DNA end is better matched by TRBJ2-7. Germline V lookup: CDR1 DFQATT, CDR2 SNEGSKA (reference sequence). The CDR3 is made up of 15 amino acids. CDR3 region: CSARAGGSSYNEQYF. The CDR3 DNA follows: TGCAGTGCTAGGGCGGGCGGGAGCTCCTACAATGAGCAGTACTTC.

CDR3 protein: CASSRTVSVPSNTEAFF. As DNA, the CDR3 is TGTGCCAGCAGCCGGACAGTTTCTGTTCCCTCAAACACTGAAGCTTTCTTT. The V gene is TRBV2, the J gene TRBJ1-1; perhaps TRBD1 as D (6 bases). The CDR3 runs to 17 residues. V dropped 6 bases and J dropped 2 bases, with 22 bases sitting between them. Germline CDR1 SNHLY, CDR2 FYNNEI.

The gene calls are TRBV10-3 and TRBJ2-3; 9 bases line up with TRBD1. Germline values: CDR1 ENHRY, CDR2 SYGVKD. The CDR3 contains 16 residues. With V trimmed by 4 bases and J by 1 base, 6 bases remained unmatched. CDR3 sequence reads: CAISAGTGSGTDTQYF. CDR3 sequence (DNA): TGTGCCATCAGTGCAGGGACAGGGTCGGGCACAGATACGCAGTATTTT.

The chain has TRBV7-2 and TRBJ2-1; TRBD2 might be the D (6 bases). The CDR3 contains 15 residues. V lost 8 bases, J lost 0 bases, and 14 bases lay in between. Germline CDR1 reads SGHTA; CDR2 reads FQGNSA. This CDR3 reads CASSVPEGSYNEQFF. Written as DNA, the CDR3 is TGTGCCAGCTCTGTACCGGAGGGCTCCTACAATGAGCAGTTCTTC. Looking up the rest from reference TRBV7-2 and TRBJ2-1 gives the full variable domain: GAGVSQSPSNKVTEKGKDVELRCDPISGHTALYWYRQSLGQGLEFLIYFQGNSAPDKSGLPSDRFSAERTGGSVSTLTIQRTQQEDSAVYLCASSVPEGSYNEQFFGPGTRLTVL.

V usage is TRBV20-1 and J usage is TRBJ2-1; 11 nucleotides match TRBD2. The CDR3 covers 15 residues. Trimming cost V 2 bases and J 7 bases; bases outside gene matches: 7. CDR1 and CDR2 (germline): DFQATT, SNEGSKA (reference sequence). The chain's CDR3 is CSARLAGGRGNEQFF. The DNA of the CDR3 is TGCAGTGCTAGACTAGCGGGAGGAAGGGGGAATGAGCAGTTCTTC.

This clonotype was seen a handful of times. The chain links TRBV2 to TRBJ2-4; 11 bases fit TRBD2. This CDR3 contains 18 residues. J was trimmed by 0 bases and V by 6 bases; bases with no gene match: 10. CDR1 and CDR2 (germline): SNHLY, FYNNEI. The CDR3 sequence is CASSPSGGRLLAKNIQYF. The CDR3 DNA is TGTGCCAGCAGCCCTAGCGGGGGGCGGCTACTAGCCAAAAACATTCAGTACTTC.

This clonotype came up once. The CDR3 region is CASSKKTETQYF. CDR3 coding DNA: TGTGCCAGCAGCAAAAAGACAGAGACCCAGTACTTC. The genes are TRBV21-1 and TRBJ2-5. TRBV21-1 is shown as a pseudogene. The CDR3 runs 12 residues.

The CDR3 DNA sequence: TGTGCCAGCAGTTCATCGGGTATAACTAATGAAAAACTGTTTTTT. Residues: CASSSSGITNEKLFF. J is TRBJ1-4 and V is TRBV28; D gene uncertain. V gave up 4 bases and J gave up 1 base, with 10 bases separating them. This CDR3 contains 15 residues. From germline, CDR1 is MDHEN and CDR2 SYDVKM.

This clonotype was seen many times. The chain couples TRBV9 to TRBJ2-3; 10 bases are shared with TRBD2. The junction had 10 bases not matched to a gene; V was cut back by 2 bases and J by 4 bases. This CDR3 comprises 17 residues. Germline V CDR1 and CDR2: SGDLS, YYNGEE. The CDR3 loop is CASSVVTSGIGADTQYF. Here the CDR3 DNA reads TGTGCCAGCAGCGTGGTCACTAGCGGGATAGGAGCAGATACGCAGTATTTT. Complete variable domain (other parts from reference TRBV9 and TRBJ2-3): DSGVTQTPKHLITATGQRVTLRCSPRSGDLSVYWYQQSLDQGLQFLIQYYNGEERAKGNILERFSAQQFPDLHSELNLSSLELGDSALYFCASSVVTSGIGADTQYFGPGTRLTVL.

The genes are TRBV24-1 and TRBJ2-3; D unclear. Germline CDR1 reads KGHDR; CDR2 reads SFDVKD. Deletions cut 3 bases from V and 0 bases from J, with 6 bases between. This CDR3 contains 14 residues. CDR3: CATSDPTSTDTQYF. For the CDR3, the DNA is TGTGCCACCAGTGATCCGACTAGCACAGATACGCAGTATTTT.